This T cell receptor (beta chain) was recorded in a study of shared clonotypes between healthy human individuals. About the research overall: The plates for each donor numbered three CD4 naive, three CD4 memory, two CD8 naive and one CD8 memory.

Every immunoSEQ plate was one replicate of a subset's evenly spread DNA. In the sorted-subset replicate PCRs, 150 to 250 ng DNA, 25,000 to 30,000 T cell genomes, was used. Here immunoSEQ multiplex PCR was the method, and the copy in TCRdb shows in-frame clones only, minus some. The sample lists about 680,000 clones, around 73% occurring once. V lost 5 bases, J lost 0 bases, and 7 bases lay in between. Germline V gives CDR1 SGHRS, CDR2 YFSETQ. The CDR3 spans 13 residues. This receptor was taken from a woman between 25 and 40 years old in good health. The J gene is TRBJ2-3, the V gene TRBV5-1, with no clear D. The sequencing input was memory CD4+ T cells sorted from blood. Subset in this sample: CD45RA-negative fraction. The CDR3 sequence: CASSSSSTDTQYF. The CDR3 coding sequence is TGCGCCAGCAGTTCTTCTAGCACAGATACGCAGTATTTT. The full variable domain, in which reference TRBV5-1 and TRBJ2-3 provide the parts outside the CDR3, is KAGVTQTPRYLIKTRGQQVTLSCSPISGHRSVSWYQQTPGQGLQFLFEYFSETQRNKGNFPGRFSGRQFSNSRSEMNVSTLELGDSALYLCASSSSSTDTQYFGPGTRLTVL.